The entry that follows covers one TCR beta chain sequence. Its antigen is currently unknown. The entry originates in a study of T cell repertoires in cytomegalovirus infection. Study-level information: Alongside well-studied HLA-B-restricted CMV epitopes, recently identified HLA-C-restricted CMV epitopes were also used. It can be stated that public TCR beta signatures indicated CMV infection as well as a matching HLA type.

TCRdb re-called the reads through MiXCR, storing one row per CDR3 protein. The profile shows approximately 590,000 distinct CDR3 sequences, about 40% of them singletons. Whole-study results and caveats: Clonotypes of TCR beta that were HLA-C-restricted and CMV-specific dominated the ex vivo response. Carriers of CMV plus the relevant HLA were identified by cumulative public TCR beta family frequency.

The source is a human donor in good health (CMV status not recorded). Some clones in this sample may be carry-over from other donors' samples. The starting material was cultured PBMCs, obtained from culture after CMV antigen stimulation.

CDR3 sequence reads: CSASSSGLKRYNEQFF. CDR3 sequence (DNA): TGCAGTGCTAGTTCTAGCGGACTTAAGAGATACAATGAGCAGTTCTTC. V and J are TRBV20-1 and TRBJ2-1; 7 bases are a match to TRBD2. J lost 4 bases, V lost 3 bases, and 12 bases had no gene match. Germline CDR1 reads DFQATT; CDR2 reads SNEGSKA (reference sequence). The CDR3 consists of 16 residues.